These 22 T cell receptor beta chains originate from one sample sequenced in a study of a mutant IDH1 vaccine in newly diagnosed glioma. Some clones are missing from TCRdb's copy, which holds only in-frame ones; the method was immunoSEQ multiplex PCR. Of around 82,000 clones listed, approximately 80% were seen once; the top ten hold 5% to 5.5%. Specified time point: baseline, week 1 (first vaccination visit). Stated treatment: pre-vaccination baseline after standard-of-care therapy. Material: PBMCs, obtained from a glioma patient treated with radiotherapy, temozolomide or both. These TCRs come from a man aged 35-49 years with glioma. Some clones in this sample may be carry-over from other donors' samples.

The chain combines TRBV6-4 with TRBJ1-5; no firm D call. The CDR3 loop spans 13 amino acids. Germline V gives CDR1 MRHNA, CDR2 SNTAGT. V lost 5 bases and J 9 bases, leaving 14 bases between the germline ends. The CDR3 is CASSLTPVGPQHF. Here the CDR3 DNA reads TGTGCCAGCAGTCTAACCCCGGTCGGGCCCCAGCATTTT.

The rearrangement joins TRBV30 to TRBJ2-4; D may be TRBD2 (6 bases). Looked up from germline, CDR1 is GTSNPN and CDR2 is SVGIG (reference sequence). The CDR3 runs 14 residues. The ends were cut back, 0 bases at V and 8 bases at J, with 14 bases in the middle. CDR3 sequence (DNA): TGTGCCTGGAGTGTTGGAGGGGTGTGGGACATTCAGTACTTC. Encoded protein: CAWSVGGVWDIQYF.

This clone appeared a few times. This rearrangement joins TRBV4-1 to TRBJ2-4; 9 bases align to TRBD1. J gave up 4 bases and V 6 bases, and 13 bases lay outside the gene matches. The germline gives CDR1 MGHRA, CDR2 YSYEKL. The CDR3 extends over 17 amino acids. CDR3 amino acids: CASSPTGAGQGKNIQYF. The CDR3 nucleotides read TGCGCCAGCAGTCCAACCGGTGCAGGACAGGGGAAAAACATTCAGTACTTC.

The chain uses TRBV6-5 and TRBJ1-1, with TRBD1 as a possible D gene (6 bases). CDR1 and CDR2 (germline): MNHEY, SVGAGI. Trimming pared 9 bases from V and 1 base from J, leaving 12 bases between. The CDR3 is made up of 13 amino acids. The CDR3 DNA follows: TGTGCCAGTCGGGGACACACGAACACTGAAGCTTTCTTT. Translation: CASRGHTNTEAFF.

This chain connects TRBV18 to TRBJ1-1, with D uncertain. The CDR3 has 13 amino acids. CDR1 KGHSH and CDR2 LQKENI come from the germline V gene. V dropped 6 bases and J dropped 3 bases, with 11 bases sitting between them. CDR3 sequence: CASSPTSYTEAFF. In DNA form, the CDR3 reads TGTGCCAGCTCTCCGACTTCTTACACTGAAGCTTTCTTT.

This clone has only a few counts. The chain combines TRBV7-9 with TRBJ2-7; D assignment may be TRBD1 or TRBD2 (5 bases each). CDR1 and CDR2 from the germline V gene are SEHNR and FQNEAQ (reference sequence). The CDR3 runs to 14 residues. The ends were cut back, 4 bases at V and 7 bases at J, with 17 bases in the middle. The CDR3 bases are TGTGCCAGCAGCTCCCTGGGGGTGGGCGGGGAGCAGTACTTC. Translated: CASSSLGVGGEQYF.

The J gene is TRBJ1-1, the V gene TRBV19; 9 bases line up with TRBD1. J lost 0 bases, V lost 6 bases, and 8 bases had no gene match. Germline CDR1 and CDR2: LNHDA and SQIVND (reference sequence). The CDR3 loop spans 16 amino acids. The CDR3 reads CASSPDRGNMNTEAFF. The CDR3 coding sequence is TGTGCCAGTAGCCCGGACAGGGGCAACATGAACACTGAAGCTTTCTTT.

The rearrangement uses TRBV30 and TRBJ1-1; D gene unclear. The CDR3 length is 11 residues. Looked up from germline, CDR1 is GTSNPN and CDR2 is SVGIG (reference sequence). Trimming cost V 0 bases and J 8 bases, with 7 bases left between them. CDR3 sequence reads: CAWSVSREAFF. In DNA form, the CDR3 reads TGTGCCTGGAGTGTTTCCAGGGAAGCTTTCTTT.

This chain links TRBV5-4 with TRBJ2-3; D is unresolved. This CDR3 spans 12 amino acids. Trimming removed 0 bases from V and 8 bases from J, with 7 bases in between. In germline, CDR1 is SGHNT, CDR2 YYREEE (reference sequence). CDR3 DNA: TGTGCCAGCAGCTTGGTAGAGACTACGCAGTATTTT. This gives the protein CASSLVETTQYF.

Here the CDR3 DNA reads TGTGCCAGCAGTTATGGACAGAACACTGAAGCTTTCTTT. It codes for CASSYGQNTEAFF. This sequence joins TRBV6-6 and TRBJ1-1; maybe TRBD1 (5 bases). Germline lookup yields CDR1 MNHNY and CDR2 SVGAGI (reference sequence). The V end was cut by 3 bases, the J end by 1 base, with 6 bases between. The length of the CDR3 is 13 residues.

V and J are TRBV6-1 and TRBJ1-2; D ambiguous. The CDR3 loop spans 12 amino acids. The V and J ends lost 10 bases and 7 bases respectively, with 16 bases between them. The germline gives CDR1 MNHNS, CDR2 SASEGT. In DNA, the CDR3 is TGTGCCACTGAACTCGTCCTCGGTGGCTACACCTTC. It is translated as CATELVLGGYTF.

This clone turned up a few times. The genes are TRBV6-1 and TRBJ1-5; D uncertain. The CDR3 is made up of 14 amino acids. Germline values: CDR1 MNHNS, CDR2 SASEGT. The V and J ends lost 4 bases and 5 bases respectively, with 12 bases between them. DNA for the CDR3: TGTGCCAGCAGTGTAACTACAGAGGATCAGCCCCAGCATTTT. This sequence encodes CASSVTTEDQPQHF.

The chain employs TRBV29-1 and TRBJ1-2; D gene uncertain. In germline, CDR1 is SQVTM, CDR2 ANQGSEA. This CDR3 spans 12 amino acids. The ends were cut back, 5 bases at V and 9 bases at J, with 16 bases in the middle. The CDR3 spells CSVPTGGQRYTF. The CDR3 coding sequence is TGCAGCGTTCCCACCGGCGGGCAGCGCTACACCTTC.

The chain is built from TRBV6-5 and TRBJ1-4, with 7 bases matching TRBD1. The length of the CDR3 is 15 residues. J gave up 3 bases and V 5 bases, and 6 bases lay outside the gene matches. The germline V gene has CDR1 MNHEY and CDR2 SVGAGI. CDR3 in amino acids: CASSLGDSPNEKLFF. In DNA, the CDR3 is TGTGCCAGCAGTCTCGGGGACAGCCCTAATGAAAAACTGTTTTTT.

A note on this clone: At one end the junction does not follow the germline gene, possibly because of a read error. The chain carries TRBV5-1 and TRBJ1-1; D call uncertain. The CDR3 contains 15 residues. Germline loops: CDR1 SGHRS, CDR2 YFSETQ. The CDR3 spells CASSLGKSKNAEAFF. The CDR3 DNA sequence: TGCGCCAGCAGCTTGGGAAAGTCAAAGAACGCTGAAGCTTTCTTT.

V usage is TRBV4-1 and J usage is TRBJ2-5; 11 bases fit TRBD1. Germline CDR1 and CDR2: MGHRA and YSYEKL. J lost 7 bases, V lost 3 bases, and 13 bases had no gene match. The CDR3 runs to 17 residues. CDR3 sequence: CASSHNTGTGGLATQYF. The CDR3 DNA reads as TGCGCCAGCAGCCATAACACCGGGACAGGGGGTTTGGCGACCCAGTACTTC.

The V call is TRBV29-1, the J call TRBJ2-2, with D perhaps matching TRBD1 (6 bases). V shed 5 bases and J shed 5 bases, with 18 bases lying between them. In germline, CDR1 is SQVTM, CDR2 ANQGSEA. This CDR3 contains 15 residues. CDR3 amino acids: CSVTGEAGVTGELFF. CDR3 bases: TGCAGCGTTACCGGAGAGGCAGGGGTTACCGGGGAGCTGTTTTTT.

The CDR3 sequence is CASSLRWNEQFF. CDR3 sequence (DNA): TGTGCCAGCAGCTTGCGGTGGAATGAGCAGTTCTTC. V gene TRBV5-6 combines with J gene TRBJ2-1; no definite D call. The V end lost 1 base, the J end lost 7 bases, and 6 bases lay between the germline ends. The germline V gene has CDR1 SGHDT and CDR2 YYEEEE. The CDR3 covers 12 residues.

This chain uses TRBV30 with TRBJ2-7, with D tentatively TRBD1 or TRBD2 (5 bases each). V was cut by 2 bases and J by 4 bases, with 15 bases left in between. The CDR3 runs 14 residues. CDR1 and CDR2 (germline): GTSNPN, SVGIG (reference sequence). In DNA form, the CDR3 reads TGTGCCTGGAGTCGACGGGGCCAGGTTTACGAGCAGTACTTC. Translated, it gives CAWSRRGQVYEQYF.

CDR3 nucleotide sequence: TGTGCCAGCACTACGGACAGGGCAACCGGGGAGCTGTTTTTT. Translated: CASTTDRATGELFF. This rearrangement joins TRBV6-4 to TRBJ2-2, with 8 bases aligning to TRBD1. The CDR3 has 14 residues. The ends lost 7 bases at V and 5 bases at J; junction bases unmatched: 6. Germline V gene lookup returns CDR1 MRHNA and CDR2 SNTAGT.

The CDR3 is CASSLLAAGDGYTF. CDR3 nucleotides: TGCGCCAGCAGCTTGTTGGCGGCTGGGGATGGCTACACCTTC. The chain employs TRBV5-1 and TRBJ1-2; D is unresolved. The V gene lost 1 base and the J gene lost 6 bases, with 13 bases spanning the gap. Germline V gene data show CDR1 as SGHRS and CDR2 as YFSETQ. The CDR3 is 14 amino acids.

This clone was counted between two and nine times. The V call is TRBV6-5, the J call TRBJ1-1; D call uncertain. Germline CDR1 is MNHEY and CDR2 is SVGAGI. This CDR3 contains 11 residues. Trimming took 8 bases from V and 7 from J, leaving 11 bases between them. CDR3 region: CASRRWGEAFF. CDR3 DNA sequence: TGTGCCAGCCGTCGCTGGGGTGAAGCTTTCTTT.